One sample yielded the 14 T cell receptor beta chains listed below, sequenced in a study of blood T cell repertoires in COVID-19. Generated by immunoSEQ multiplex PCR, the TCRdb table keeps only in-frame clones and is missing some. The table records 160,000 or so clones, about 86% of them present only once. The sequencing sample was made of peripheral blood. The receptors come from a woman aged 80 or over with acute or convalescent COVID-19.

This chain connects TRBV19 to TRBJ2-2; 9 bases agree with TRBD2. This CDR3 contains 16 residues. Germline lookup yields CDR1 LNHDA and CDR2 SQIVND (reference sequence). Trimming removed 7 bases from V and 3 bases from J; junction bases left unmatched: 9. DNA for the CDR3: TGTGCCAGTAAAACCGGGACTAGCAGCTACACCGGGGAGCTGTTTTTT. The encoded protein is CASKTGTSSYTGELFF.

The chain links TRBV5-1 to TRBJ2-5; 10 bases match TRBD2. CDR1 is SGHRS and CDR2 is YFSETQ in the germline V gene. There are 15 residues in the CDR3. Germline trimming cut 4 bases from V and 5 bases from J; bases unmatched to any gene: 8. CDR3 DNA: TGCGCCAGCAGCCGCCTAGCGGGAGCCCTGGAGACCCAGTACTTC. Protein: CASSRLAGALETQYF. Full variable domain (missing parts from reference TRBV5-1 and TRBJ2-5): KAGVTQTPRYLIKTRGQQVTLSCSPISGHRSVSWYQQTPGQGLQFLFEYFSETQRNKGNFPGRFSGRQFSNSRSEMNVSTLELGDSALYLCASSRLAGALETQYFGPGTRLLVL.

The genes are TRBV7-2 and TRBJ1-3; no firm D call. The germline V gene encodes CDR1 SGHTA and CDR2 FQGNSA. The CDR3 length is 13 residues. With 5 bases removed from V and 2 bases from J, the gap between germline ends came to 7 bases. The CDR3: CASSRGTGNTIYF. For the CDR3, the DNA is TGTGCCAGCAGCCGGGGAACTGGAAACACCATATATTTT.

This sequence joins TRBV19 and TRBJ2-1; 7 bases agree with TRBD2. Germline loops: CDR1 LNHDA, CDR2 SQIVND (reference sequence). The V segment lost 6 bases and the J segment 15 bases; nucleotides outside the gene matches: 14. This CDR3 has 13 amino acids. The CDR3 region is CASRSGQSGKWFF. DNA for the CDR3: TGTGCCAGTAGGTCCGGCCAGAGCGGGAAATGGTTCTTC.

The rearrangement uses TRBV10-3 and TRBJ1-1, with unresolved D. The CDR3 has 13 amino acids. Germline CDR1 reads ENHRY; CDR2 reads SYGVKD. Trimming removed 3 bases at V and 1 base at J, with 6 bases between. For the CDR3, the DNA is TGTGCCATCAGTGATACAGCGAACACTGAAGCTTTCTTT. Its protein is CAISDTANTEAFF.

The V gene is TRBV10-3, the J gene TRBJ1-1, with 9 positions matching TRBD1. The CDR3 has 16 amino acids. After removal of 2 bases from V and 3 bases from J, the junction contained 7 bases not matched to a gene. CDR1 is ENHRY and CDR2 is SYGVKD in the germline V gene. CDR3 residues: CAISEPGTGRDTEAFF. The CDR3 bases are TGTGCCATCAGTGAGCCCGGGACAGGGAGGGACACTGAAGCTTTCTTT.

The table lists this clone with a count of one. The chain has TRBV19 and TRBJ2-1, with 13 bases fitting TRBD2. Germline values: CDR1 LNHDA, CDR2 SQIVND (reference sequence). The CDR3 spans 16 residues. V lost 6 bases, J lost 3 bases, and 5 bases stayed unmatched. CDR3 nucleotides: TGTGCCAGTAGCCGTGGGACTAGCGGGATCTACAATGAGCAGTTCTTC. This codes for CASSRGTSGIYNEQFF.

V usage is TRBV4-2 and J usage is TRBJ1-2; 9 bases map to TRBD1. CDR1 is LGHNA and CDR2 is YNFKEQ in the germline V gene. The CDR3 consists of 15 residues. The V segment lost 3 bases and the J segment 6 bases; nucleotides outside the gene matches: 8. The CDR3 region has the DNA TGTGCCAGCAGCCACTCATCCGGGGACAGGGATGGCTACACCTTC. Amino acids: CASSHSSGDRDGYTF.

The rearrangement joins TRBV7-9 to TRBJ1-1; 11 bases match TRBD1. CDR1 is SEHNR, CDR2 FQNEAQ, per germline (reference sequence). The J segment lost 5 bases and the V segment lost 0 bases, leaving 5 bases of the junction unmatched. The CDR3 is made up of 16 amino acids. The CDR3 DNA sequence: TGTGCCAGCAGCTTAGCGGACAGGGGGCGGAAAACTGAAGCTTTCTTT. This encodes CASSLADRGRKTEAFF.

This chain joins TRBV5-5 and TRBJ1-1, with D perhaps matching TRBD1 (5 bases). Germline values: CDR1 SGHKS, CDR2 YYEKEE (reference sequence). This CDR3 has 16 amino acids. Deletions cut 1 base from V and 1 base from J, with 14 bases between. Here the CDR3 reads CASSLIKTAWNTEAFF. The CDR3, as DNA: TGTGCCAGCAGCTTGATTAAGACAGCCTGGAACACTGAAGCTTTCTTT.

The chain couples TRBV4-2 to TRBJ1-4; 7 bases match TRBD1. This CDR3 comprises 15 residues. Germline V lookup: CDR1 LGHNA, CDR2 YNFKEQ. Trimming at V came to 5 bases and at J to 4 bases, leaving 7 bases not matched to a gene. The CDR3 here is CASSARQGDNEKLFF. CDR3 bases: TGTGCCAGCAGCGCGCGACAGGGTGATAATGAAAAACTGTTTTTT.

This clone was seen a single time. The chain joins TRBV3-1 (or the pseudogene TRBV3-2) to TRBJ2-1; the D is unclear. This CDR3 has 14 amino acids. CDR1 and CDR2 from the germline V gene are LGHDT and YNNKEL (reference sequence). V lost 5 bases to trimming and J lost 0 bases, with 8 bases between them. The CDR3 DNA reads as TGTGCCAGCAGCATAGACACCTCCTACAATGAGCAGTTCTTC. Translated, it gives CASSIDTSYNEQFF.

Here the CDR3 reads CASSIGGDNEKLFF. The CDR3 nucleotides read TGCGCCAGCAGCATTGGGGGGGACAATGAAAAACTGTTTTTT. The V call is TRBV5-1, the J call TRBJ1-4; perhaps TRBD1 as D (5 bases). Germline values: CDR1 SGHRS, CDR2 YFSETQ. Trimming cost V 4 bases and J 5 bases, with 12 bases left between them. CDR3 size: 14 residues.

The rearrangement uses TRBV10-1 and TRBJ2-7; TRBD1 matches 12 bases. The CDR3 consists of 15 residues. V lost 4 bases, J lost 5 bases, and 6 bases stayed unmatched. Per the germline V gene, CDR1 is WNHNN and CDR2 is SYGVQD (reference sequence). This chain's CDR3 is CASSAPGQGANEQYF. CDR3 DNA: TGCGCCAGCAGTGCGCCGGGACAGGGGGCGAACGAGCAGTACTTC.